This passage covers 17 T cell receptor beta chains from one sample sequenced in a study of control samples from healthy donors and cancer patients. Generated by immunoSEQ multiplex PCR, the TCRdb table keeps only in-frame clones and is missing some. The sample has about 130,000 clones; 75% to 95% are singletons. The sequenced sample was blood. The receptors were gathered from a man aged 35-49 years in good health.

The V gene is TRBV3-1 (or the pseudogene TRBV3-2), the J gene TRBJ2-2; D perhaps matches TRBD2 (5 bases). This CDR3 region has 14 residues. The germline V gene has CDR1 LGHDT and CDR2 YNNKEL (reference sequence). V was cut by 2 bases and J by 6 bases, with 10 bases left in between. The CDR3 sequence is CASSQSGYAGELFF. Written as DNA, the CDR3 is TGTGCCAGCAGCCAATCGGGGTATGCCGGGGAGCTGTTTTTT.

The chain links TRBV27 to TRBJ2-5; the match to TRBD1 covers 9 bases. V was clipped by 5 bases and J by 4 bases; unmatched bases: 2. In germline, CDR1 is MNHEY, CDR2 SMNVEV (reference sequence). The CDR3 contains 13 residues. The CDR3, as DNA: TGTGCCAGCAGTCCGGACAGGGGAGAGACCCAGTACTTC. Translation: CASSPDRGETQYF.

The chain links TRBV7-9 to TRBJ2-1, with D tentatively TRBD2 (6 bases). The CDR3 is made up of 16 amino acids. The V end was cut by 2 bases, the J end by 5 bases, with 16 bases between. Germline values: CDR1 SEHNR, CDR2 FQNEAQ (reference sequence). The CDR3 spells CASSLYLAISNNEQFF. Written as DNA, the CDR3 is TGTGCCAGCAGCTTATACCTAGCGATTTCAAACAATGAGCAGTTCTTC. Drawing the rest from reference TRBV7-9 and TRBJ2-1, the complete variable domain is DTGVSQNPRHKITKRGQNVTFRCDPISEHNRLYWYRQTLGQGPEFLTYFQNEAQLEKSRLLSDRFSAERPKGSFSTLEIQRTEQGDSAMYLCASSLYLAISNNEQFFGPGTRLTVL.

V usage is TRBV5-1 and J usage is TRBJ2-3, with TRBD2 matching 8 bases. The V segment lost 0 bases and the J segment 4 bases; nucleotides outside the gene matches: 4. Germline assignment: CDR1 SGHRS and CDR2 YFSETQ. The CDR3 has 15 residues. The CDR3, as DNA: TGCGCCAGCAGCTTGGGACTAGCGAGCCCAGATACGCAGTATTTT. It encodes CASSLGLASPDTQYF.

The chain uses TRBV7-2 and TRBJ2-7; D may be TRBD1 (5 bases). The CDR3 sequence is 16 residues long. V was clipped by 5 bases and J by 5 bases, with 22 bases between them. The germline V gene encodes CDR1 SGHTA and CDR2 FQGNSA. The CDR3: CASSPGLDMRSNEQYF. As DNA, the CDR3 is TGTGCCAGCAGCCCAGGGCTGGACATGAGGTCCAACGAGCAGTACTTC.

The chain employs TRBV19 and TRBJ1-5; 7 positions match TRBD1. Looked up from germline, CDR1 is LNHDA and CDR2 is SQIVND (reference sequence). V shed 5 bases and J 5 bases; nucleotides not matched to a gene: 9. This CDR3 has 15 residues. The CDR3 nucleotides read TGTGCCAGTAGTGTTGAACAGGGGAGGTATCAGCCCCAGCATTTT. Translating it yields CASSVEQGRYQPQHF.

This clone was found once. The CDR3 sequence: CASRVRGGGRETQYF. In DNA form, the CDR3 reads TGTGCCAGCAGAGTTCGCGGTGGAGGTAGGGAGACCCAGTACTTC. The chain is built from TRBV25-1 and TRBJ2-5, with a weak D call TRBD2 (5 bases). The germline V gene has CDR1 MGHDK and CDR2 SYGVNS. CDR3 length: 15 residues. Trimming took 6 bases from V and 5 from J, leaving 19 bases between them.

The V and J genes are TRBV13 and TRBJ2-2; TRBD2 agrees at 15 bases. V dropped 4 bases and J dropped 4; count of bases not matched to a gene: 7. The CDR3 loop spans 18 amino acids. Germline CDR1 and CDR2: PRHDT and FYEKMQ (reference sequence). CDR3 bases: TGTGCCAGCAGCTCAAATGGACTAGCGGGGGGGCGCACCGGGGAGCTGTTTTTT. Residues: CASSSNGLAGGRTGELFF.

The chain carries TRBV19 and TRBJ1-2, with 12 bases identical to TRBD1. Trimming at V came to 0 bases and at J to 3 bases, leaving 5 bases not matched to a gene. This CDR3 region has 17 residues. CDR1 is LNHDA, CDR2 SQIVND, per germline (reference sequence). The CDR3 sequence: CASSIEGTGGADYGYTF. The CDR3 nucleotides are TGTGCCAGTAGTATAGAAGGGACAGGGGGCGCCGACTATGGCTACACCTTC.

The chain uses TRBV6-5 and TRBJ2-7, with TRBD1 as a possible D gene (5 bases). CDR1 is MNHEY, CDR2 SVGAGI, per germline. The CDR3 runs to 14 residues. Between the trimmed V and J ends, which lost 4 bases and 2 bases, there was a span of 12 bases. The CDR3, as DNA: TGTGCCAGCAGTTTCACGCCGACAGCCTACGAGCAGTACTTC. Amino acid sequence: CASSFTPTAYEQYF.

J is TRBJ2-7 and V is TRBV18; D is perhaps TRBD1 (6 bases). Trimming shortened V by 5 bases and J by 1 base, and 15 bases separated the two germline ends. CDR3 length: 15 residues. CDR1 and CDR2 (germline): KGHSH, LQKENI. The CDR3 bases are TGTGCCAGCTCATCCTCACCGGACAGTTCCTACGAGCAGTACTTC. This codes for CASSSSPDSSYEQYF. Based on the CDR3 plus reference TRBV18 and TRBJ2-7, the full variable domain is NAGVMQNPRHLVRRRGQEARLRCSPMKGHSHVYWYRQLPEEGLKFMVYLQKENIIDESGMPKERFSAEFPKEGPSILRIQQVVRGDSAAYFCASSSSPDSSYEQYFGPGTRLTVT.

A word on this clone: The sample holds other DNA sequences that translate to the same CDR3. The chain uses TRBV4-2 and TRBJ1-6; 9 positions agree with TRBD1. This CDR3 contains 15 residues. The J segment lost 11 bases and the V segment lost 2 bases, leaving 7 bases of the junction unmatched. Germline CDR1 reads LGHNA; CDR2 reads YNFKEQ. CDR3 DNA sequence: TGTGCCAGCAGCCAAAGACAGGGGGAAGCGACACCCCTCCACTTT. Its translation: CASSQRQGEATPLHF.

V gene TRBV2 combines with J gene TRBJ2-4; possibly TRBD1 for D (5 bases). The V gene lost 6 bases and the J gene lost 5 bases, with 17 bases spanning the gap. CDR3 length: 15 residues. Germline values: CDR1 SNHLY, CDR2 FYNNEI. The CDR3: CASRANQGSENIQYF. CDR3 nucleotide sequence: TGTGCCAGCAGGGCGAACCAGGGATCCGAAAACATTCAGTACTTC. The full variable domain, in which reference TRBV2 and TRBJ2-4 provide the parts outside the CDR3, is EPEVTQTPSHQVTQMGQEVILRCVPISNHLYFYWYRQILGQKVEFLVSFYNNEISEKSEIFDDQFSVERPDGSNFTLKIRSTKLEDSAMYFCASRANQGSENIQYFGAGTRLSVL.

The chain employs TRBV2 and TRBJ2-1; maybe TRBD1 (5 bases). V was cut by 7 bases and J by 2 bases, with 18 bases left in between. Germline CDR1 and CDR2: SNHLY and FYNNEI. There are 16 residues in the CDR3. The CDR3 nucleotides are TGTGCCAGCATAGGCCTTAGGCAGGGCCCCTACAATGAGCAGTTCTTC. As protein: CASIGLRQGPYNEQFF.

The gene calls are TRBV30 and TRBJ1-6; the match to TRBD1 covers 8 bases. From germline, CDR1 is GTSNPN and CDR2 SVGIG (reference sequence). The V segment lost 7 bases and the J segment 5 bases; nucleotides outside the gene matches: 7. The CDR3 spans 14 residues. CDR3 in DNA: TGTGCCTCGGACAGGGTCGAGAATAATTCACCCCTCCACTTT. This gives the protein CASDRVENNSPLHF.

The chain has TRBV6-5 and TRBJ1-1; no definite D call. V gave up 7 bases and J gave up 1 base, with 10 bases separating them. Germline loops: CDR1 MNHEY, CDR2 SVGAGI. The CDR3 consists of 13 residues. The CDR3 nucleotides are TGTGCCAGCAACCCCACAGAGAACACTGAAGCTTTCTTT. It is translated as CASNPTENTEAFF.

V and J are TRBV10-3 and TRBJ2-5, with TRBD1 matching 8 bases. The CDR3 spans 14 residues. CDR1 is ENHRY, CDR2 SYGVKD, per germline. Trimming took 2 bases from V and 9 from J; bases not matched to a gene: 8. CDR3 protein: CAISEDRTGLAQYF. The CDR3 DNA reads as TGTGCCATCAGTGAGGATAGGACAGGGTTGGCCCAGTACTTC.